This T cell receptor beta chain was identified during a study of spatial heterogeneity in lung cancer. Study results and caveats: Counts that tracked tumor mutation counts were those of expanded intratumoral alpha and beta TCRs.

The table lists this clonotype with many counts. Its antigen is currently unknown. Germline V gives CDR1 MNHEY, CDR2 SMNVEV (reference sequence). This CDR3 contains 15 residues. The J segment lost 5 bases and the V segment lost 4 bases, leaving 5 bases of the junction unmatched. TCRdb called the 5' RACE reads again in MiXCR, with one record for every CDR3 protein. The data show 12,000 to 15,000 distinct CDR3 sequences, 4.7% seen once. The sample's time point: sample taken at primary tumor resection. Patients with untreated early-stage non-small cell lung cancer, numbering approximately 70, were the donors. Unsorted whole RNA from tumor, nontumor lung or frozen PBMC underwent sequencing.

The TCR originated in a female donor with early-stage non-small cell lung cancer. The J gene is TRBJ2-4, the V gene TRBV27; 10 nucleotides match TRBD2. The sequencing here drew on lung tumor tissue, taken at surgery. In DNA, the CDR3 is TGTGCCAGCAGTTCGGCTAGCGGGGGCCAAAACATTCAGTACTTC. It encodes CASSSASGGQNIQYF.